The 28 T cell receptor beta chains reported below all come from one sample, sequenced in a study of T cells in Graves' hyperthyroidism and ophthalmopathy (dated by TCRdb to between 2018 and 2021). Libraries were constructed by multiplex PCR. The instrument was an Illumina HiSeq 2000. TCR beta CDR3 regions were amplified from RNA transcripts. For the first round of RT-PCR on the TCR CDR3, the HTBI primer set was used together with the Qiagen OneStep RT-PCR kit. The public reads were run again by TCRdb, first through fastp at Q25 and then through MiXCR, and only productive beta chains were kept. Duplicate CDR3 protein sequences are folded into a single record with the most common DNA and genes. The sample profile shows 600,000 to 650,000 distinct CDR3 sequences; around 21% of them were found once. More than 30% of the sample rests with the top ten. Input material: blood. The receptor set was obtained from a young man with Graves' ophthalmopathy.

There are a few counts of this clonotype. The chain couples TRBV4-3 to TRBJ2-5; D possibly corresponds to TRBD2 (7 bases). The length of the CDR3 is 12 residues. Germline V CDR1 and CDR2: LGHNA, YSLEER. V was trimmed by 5 bases and J by 12 bases, leaving 16 bases between them. The CDR3 coding sequence is TGCGCCAGCAGCACCCGAGGGGGGGATAAGTACTTC. Translation: CASSTRGGDKYF.

This clonotype was seen ten or more times. The chain combines TRBV2 with TRBJ1-4; D perhaps matches TRBD1 (5 bases). This CDR3 contains 14 residues. Trimming removed 0 bases from V and 4 bases from J, with 6 bases in between. In germline, CDR1 is SNHLY, CDR2 FYNNEI. CDR3 in amino acids: CASSEAGVNEKLFF. In DNA form, the CDR3 reads TGTGCCAGCAGTGAAGCGGGGGTTAATGAAAAACTGTTTTTT.

This clonotype has just a few counts. This rearrangement joins TRBV19 to TRBJ2-1, with 8 bases fitting TRBD2. Germline CDR1 is LNHDA and CDR2 is SQIVND (reference sequence). The ends lost 0 bases at V and 2 bases at J; junction bases unmatched: 3. CDR3 length: 16 residues. The CDR3 sequence is CASSIEAGVAYNEQFF. In nucleotides, the CDR3 is TGTGCCAGTAGTATAGAAGCGGGAGTCGCCTACAATGAGCAGTTCTTC.

The chain is built from TRBV10-3 and TRBJ2-3; no definite D call. CDR3 length: 16 residues. V lost 6 bases and J lost 2, with 18 bases in between. The V gene's germline CDR1 is ENHRY and CDR2 SYGVKD. The CDR3 spells CAISPLPQLVTDTQYF. DNA of the CDR3: TGTGCCATCAGCCCTCTCCCGCAATTGGTCACAGATACGCAGTATTTT.

This clonotype was observed a handful of times. V is TRBV6-2 or TRBV6-3 and J is TRBJ2-3, with D tentatively TRBD2 (6 bases). Trimming removed 5 bases from V and 4 bases from J, with 16 bases in between. The CDR3 totals 15 residues. In germline, CDR1 is MNHEY, CDR2 SVGEGT. Here the CDR3 reads CASSIWTERADTQYF. CDR3 DNA sequence: TGTGCCAGCAGTATATGGACGGAGCGGGCAGATACGCAGTATTTT.

The chain is built from TRBV5-1 and TRBJ2-2; D possibly corresponds to TRBD2 (6 bases). V lost 3 bases to trimming and J lost 3 bases, with 15 bases between them. CDR1 and CDR2 from the germline V gene are SGHRS and YFSETQ. CDR3 size: 16 residues. CDR3 loop: CASSSGTQVYTGELFF. In DNA, the CDR3 is TGCGCCAGCAGCTCAGGGACTCAAGTGTACACCGGGGAGCTGTTTTTT.

This clonotype was seen more than once but under ten times. The chain is built from TRBV9 and TRBJ1-4; possibly TRBD1 for D (5 bases). From germline, CDR1 is SGDLS and CDR2 YYNGEE. Trimming removed 0 bases at V and 2 bases at J, with 8 bases between. This CDR3 comprises 15 residues. The CDR3 sequence: CASSVGQGTNEKLFF. CDR3 in DNA: TGTGCCAGCAGCGTAGGCCAGGGCACTAATGAAAAACTGTTTTTT.

Points on this clonotype: A read error is possible here, since a much larger clone lies one base away. V usage is TRBV2 and J usage is TRBJ2-3; 14 bases fit TRBD2. Unmatched junction bases numbered 1, after V lost 6 bases and J lost 2 bases. Germline loops: CDR1 SNHLY, CDR2 FYNNEI. The CDR3 extends over 15 amino acids. The CDR3 region is CASRGLAGVTDTQYF. The CDR3 DNA is TGTGCCAGCAGGGGACTAGCGGGAGTCACAGATACGCAGTATTTT.

This clonotype has at least ten counts. The chain links TRBV30 to TRBJ1-1, with D unresolved. The CDR3 consists of 12 residues. V was trimmed by 1 base and J by 2 bases, leaving 5 bases between them. Germline V gives CDR1 GTSNPN, CDR2 SVGIG (reference sequence). The CDR3 loop is CAWSGFNTEAFF. CDR3 nucleotides: TGTGCCTGGAGTGGATTTAACACTGAAGCTTTCTTT.

This clonotype has only a few counts. The V call is TRBV4-3, the J call TRBJ2-1, with 9 bases matching TRBD1. V shed 3 bases, J shed 3 bases, and the junction held 6 bases outside the gene matches. CDR1 is LGHNA, CDR2 YSLEER, per germline. The CDR3 covers 16 residues. CDR3 loop: CASSQEGQGGYNEQFF. The CDR3 DNA follows: TGCGCCAGCAGCCAGGAGGGACAGGGTGGCTACAATGAGCAGTTCTTC.

This clonotype was seen more than once but under ten times. The V gene is TRBV6-1, the J gene TRBJ2-3; TRBD2 matches 9 bases. The germline V gene encodes CDR1 MNHNS and CDR2 SASEGT. With V trimmed by 8 bases and J by 2 bases, 5 bases remained unmatched. The CDR3 spans 14 residues. The CDR3 loop reads CASGLAGHTDTQYF. CDR3 bases: TGTGCCAGCGGGCTAGCGGGGCACACAGATACGCAGTATTTT.

This clonotype was detected many times. V is TRBV7-9 and J is TRBJ1-4; 10 bases are shared with TRBD1. The CDR3 extends over 16 amino acids. The V and J ends lost 6 bases and 6 bases, in that order; junction bases with no gene match: 10. Germline V gene lookup returns CDR1 SEHNR and CDR2 FQNEAQ (reference sequence). CDR3 sequence reads: CASSHTAGTGDEKLFF. The CDR3 coding sequence is TGTGCCAGCAGTCATACTGCCGGGACAGGGGATGAAAAACTGTTTTTT. Looking up the rest from reference TRBV7-9 and TRBJ1-4 gives the full variable domain: DTGVSQNPRHKITKRGQNVTFRCDPISEHNRLYWYRQTLGQGPEFLTYFQNEAQLEKSRLLSDRFSAERPKGSFSTLEIQRTEQGDSAMYLCASSHTAGTGDEKLFFGSGTQLSVL.

This clonotype came up many times. The chain joins TRBV30 to TRBJ2-7; D ambiguous. Trimming left V 3 bases short and J 3 bases short, with 21 bases between. Germline lookup yields CDR1 GTSNPN and CDR2 SVGIG (reference sequence). This CDR3 has 16 residues. The DNA for the CDR3 is TGTGCCTGGAGCCCTCGGAGACTCGTCGTGGGCTACGAGCAGTACTTC. Translating it yields CAWSPRRLVVGYEQYF.

Notes on this clonotype: It may be a read error: a sequence one base away is much more abundant. This chain uses TRBV7-2 with TRBJ2-7, with TRBD2 as a possible D gene (6 bases). The CDR3 runs to 15 residues. Per germline, CDR1 SGHTA and CDR2 FQGNSA. The CDR3 DNA is TGTGCCAGCAGCTTAGGCGGGATAAGCTCCTACGAGCGGTACTTC. Its translation: CASSLGGISSYERYF.

This clonotype occurred a few times. This rearrangement joins TRBV4-2 to TRBJ2-1; no definite D call. The CDR3 is 17 residues long. Germline lookup yields CDR1 LGHNA and CDR2 YNFKEQ. Trimming took off 0 bases at V and 5 bases at J, with 17 bases between the two ends. The CDR3 loop is CASSQDTTANTNNEQFF. The CDR3 bases are TGTGCCAGCAGCCAAGATACCACCGCCAACACGAACAATGAGCAGTTCTTC.

Written as DNA, the CDR3 is TGTGCCAGCAGCTCGGTGGAGACTAGCGGGATCTACGAGCAGTACTTC. Translated, it gives CASSSVETSGIYEQYF. The chain joins TRBV7-2 to TRBJ2-7, with TRBD2 matching over 11 bases. V was pared by 4 bases and J by 3 bases, with 8 bases of the junction left unmatched. Germline V lookup: CDR1 SGHTA, CDR2 FQGNSA. The CDR3 is 16 amino acids.

This clonotype was counted a few times. The chain carries TRBV7-9 and TRBJ2-3; D is uncertain. This CDR3 has 13 amino acids. Per germline, CDR1 SEHNR and CDR2 FQNEAQ (reference sequence). Trimming shortened V by 8 bases and J by 1 base, and 10 bases separated the two germline ends. The CDR3 nucleotides are TGTGCCAGCTCCCAAAGGGGCACAGATACGCAGTATTTT. It codes for CASSQRGTDTQYF.

This clonotype was recorded a few times. The chain uses TRBV30 and TRBJ2-1; D gene ambiguous. CDR1 and CDR2 (germline): GTSNPN, SVGIG (reference sequence). V was pared by 1 base and J by 0 bases, with 10 bases between. This CDR3 comprises 15 residues. The CDR3 DNA reads TGTGCCTGGAGTGGACTGCCTAGCTCCTACAATGAGCAGTTCTTC. Its protein product is CAWSGLPSSYNEQFF.

This clonotype was observed at least ten times. The chain is built from TRBV28 and TRBJ2-7, with D unclear. The CDR3 consists of 14 residues. The V end was cut by 6 bases, the J end by 4 bases, with 16 bases between. CDR1 is MDHEN, CDR2 SYDVKM, per germline. CDR3 nucleotides: TGTGCCAGCAGCCCGGTTGCGAGTGGGTACGAGCAGTACTTC. This encodes CASSPVASGYEQYF. Based on the CDR3 plus reference TRBV28 and TRBJ2-7, the full variable domain is DVKVTQSSRYLVKRTGEKVFLECVQDMDHENMFWYRQDPGLGLRLIYFSYDVKMKEKGDIPEGYSVSREKKERFSLILESASTNQTSMYLCASSPVASGYEQYFGPGTRLTVT.

This clonotype came up a few times. The V gene is TRBV12-3 or TRBV12-4, the J gene TRBJ1-5; the D gene is possibly TRBD1 (5 bases). The CDR3 contains 14 residues. V was shortened by 6 bases and J by 2 bases, with 11 bases between the two germline ends. CDR3 residues: CASSAGLGNQPQHF. In DNA, the CDR3 is TGTGCCAGCAGCGCAGGGTTGGGCAATCAGCCCCAGCATTTT.

The gene calls are TRBV10-3 and TRBJ1-1, with D perhaps TRBD1 (6 bases). The germline gives CDR1 ENHRY, CDR2 SYGVKD. There are 15 residues in the CDR3. V was clipped by 3 bases and J by 1 base, with 12 bases between them. The DNA for the CDR3 is TGTGCCATCAGTGACCGGGGGGCGGCGAACACTGAAGCTTTCTTT. This gives the protein CAISDRGAANTEAFF.

The chain uses TRBV5-1 and TRBJ2-3; 7 nucleotides line up with TRBD2. This CDR3 has 16 amino acids. V was clipped by 5 bases and J by 1 base; unmatched bases: 10. CDR1 and CDR2 from the germline V gene are SGHRS and YFSETQ. The CDR3 DNA is TGCGCCAGCAGTGAGACTAGCAGGAGTGGCACAGATACGCAGTATTTT. Translating it yields CASSETSRSGTDTQYF.

The chain employs TRBV5-6 and TRBJ1-1; D is ambiguous. The germline V gene has CDR1 SGHDT and CDR2 YYEEEE. V was shortened by 2 bases and J by 6 bases, with 11 bases between the two germline ends. The CDR3 length is 13 residues. CDR3: CASSLRTLAEAFF. CDR3 nucleotide sequence: TGTGCCAGCAGCTTAAGGACTCTAGCTGAAGCTTTCTTT. Full variable domain (missing parts from reference TRBV5-6 and TRBJ1-1): DAGVTQSPTHLIKTRGQQVTLRCSPKSGHDTVSWYQQALGQGPQFIFQYYEEEERQRGNFPDRFSGHQFPNYSSELNVNALLLGDSALYLCASSLRTLAEAFFGQGTRLTVV.

The rearrangement links TRBV7-3 to TRBJ2-2; D is unclear. This CDR3 contains 14 residues. The V gene lost 0 bases and the J gene lost 4 bases, with 6 bases spanning the gap. Per germline, CDR1 SGHTA and CDR2 FQGTGA. The CDR3 bases are TGTGCCAGCAGCTTAACGAAGGGCACCGGGGAGCTGTTTTTT. The encoded protein is CASSLTKGTGELFF.

This clonotype was recorded once. The chain recombines TRBV19 with TRBJ1-4; D unclear. The CDR3 is 15 residues long. Germline V CDR1 and CDR2: LNHDA, SQIVND (reference sequence). Deletions cut 3 bases from V and 2 bases from J, with 10 bases between. The DNA of the CDR3 is TGTGCCAGTAGTATGGGTATTTCGACTAATGAAAAACTGTTTTTT. Translated, it gives CASSMGISTNEKLFF.

On this clonotype: A much larger clone lies one base from this, so it may be a read error. The chain has TRBV2 and TRBJ1-1, with TRBD1 as a possible D gene (5 bases). Germline CDR1 SNHLY, CDR2 FYNNEI. This CDR3 comprises 15 residues. Trimming took off 7 bases at V and 4 bases at J, with 19 bases between the two ends. The CDR3 DNA reads as TGTGCCAGCAAAGTGGCAGTCCAGGGCAGCACTGAAGCTTTCTTT. It encodes CASKVAVQGSTEAFF. Full variable domain (missing parts from reference TRBV2 and TRBJ1-1): EPEVTQTPSHQVTQMGQEVILRCVPISNHLYFYWYRQILGQKVEFLVSFYNNEISEKSEIFDDQFSVERPDGSNFTLKIRSTKLEDSAMYFCASKVAVQGSTEAFFGQGTRLTVV.

This clonotype has at least ten counts. The chain is built from TRBV6-2 or TRBV6-3 and TRBJ1-5, with no clear D. The germline V gene encodes CDR1 MNHEY and CDR2 SVGEGT. The CDR3 is 14 amino acids. The V and J ends lost 2 bases and 0 bases respectively, with 5 bases between them. CDR3 coding DNA: TGTGCCAGCAGTTACGGTTTTAGCAATCAGCCCCAGCATTTT. This encodes CASSYGFSNQPQHF.

V and J are TRBV7-9 and TRBJ2-7; TRBD2 is a possible D gene (5 bases). The CDR3 has 14 residues. Germline V lookup: CDR1 SEHNR, CDR2 FQNEAQ (reference sequence). V lost 5 bases to trimming and J lost 0 bases, with 11 bases between them. The CDR3 region is CASSGLEGSYEQYF. The CDR3 bases are TGTGCCAGCAGCGGTCTAGAGGGCTCCTACGAGCAGTACTTC.